These 10 T cell receptor beta chains originate from one sample sequenced in a study of Ad26.COV2.S vaccination and SARS-CoV-2 variants. Treatment indicated: roughly 19 received Ad26.COV2.S at low or high dose, single or two shots; roughly 5 received placebo; per-sample allocation not given. Each sample was drawn 63 days after the first injection (of vaccine or placebo). The protocol was immunoSEQ multiplex PCR, while the TCRdb copy is restricted to in-frame clones and leaves out a portion. Of hundreds of thousands of clones in the sample, 85% to 90% were seen once. Sequences were derived from peripheral blood, sampled in a trial of Ad26.COV2.S vaccine versus placebo. These receptors were obtained from a person between 18 and 65 years old who received the Ad26.COV2.S COVID-19 vaccine or a placebo.

The V call is TRBV19, the J call TRBJ1-2; no firm D call. The CDR3 spans 14 residues. The ends were cut back, 8 bases at V and 2 bases at J, with 15 bases in the middle. The germline CDR1 and CDR2 sequences are LNHDA and SQIVND (reference sequence). The CDR3 DNA is TGTGCCAGTTCCATCACAACAGCCAACTATGGCTACACCTTC. It is translated as CASSITTANYGYTF.

V gene TRBV27 combines with J gene TRBJ2-2; D possibly matches TRBD1 or TRBD2 (5 bases each). The CDR3 has 13 amino acids. Trimming cost V 7 bases and J 1 base, with 7 bases left between them. CDR1 is MNHEY and CDR2 is SMNVEV in the germline V gene (reference sequence). CDR3 DNA sequence: TGTGCCAGCATGGGGGAGAACACCGGGGAGCTGTTTTTT. This translates into CASMGENTGELFF.

The chain recombines TRBV28 with TRBJ1-1, with D possibly being TRBD1 (6 bases). Trimming removed 5 bases at V and 5 bases at J, with 12 bases between. Per the germline V gene, CDR1 is MDHEN and CDR2 is SYDVKM. The CDR3 extends over 13 amino acids. The CDR3 region is CASSGTIRTEAFF. In DNA form, the CDR3 reads TGTGCCAGCAGTGGGACAATTCGGACTGAAGCTTTCTTT. The full variable domain, with the rest looked up from reference TRBV28 and TRBJ1-1, is DVKVTQSSRYLVKRTGEKVFLECVQDMDHENMFWYRQDPGLGLRLIYFSYDVKMKEKGDIPEGYSVSREKKERFSLILESASTNQTSMYLCASSGTIRTEAFFGQGTRLTVV.

This chain links TRBV5-8 with TRBJ2-1; TRBD2 matches 11 bases. The ends lost 2 bases at V and 2 bases at J; junction bases unmatched: 3. The CDR3 has 16 amino acids. Germline V gene lookup returns CDR1 SGHTS and CDR2 YDEGEE. The CDR3 region has the DNA TGTGCCAGCAGCTTAGGGACTAGCGGCACCTACAATGAGCAGTTCTTC. Its protein product is CASSLGTSGTYNEQFF.

The rearrangement links TRBV12-3 or TRBV12-4 to TRBJ1-5, with D unclear. The CDR3 extends over 13 amino acids. The V end lost 1 base, the J end lost 5 bases, and 6 bases lay between the germline ends. The CDR3 region is CASSLDVYQPQHF. CDR3 DNA: TGTGCCAGCAGTTTAGATGTTTATCAGCCCCAGCATTTT.

This clone was observed once. The chain has TRBV3-1 (or the pseudogene TRBV3-2) and TRBJ2-7, with D uncertain. CDR1 and CDR2 from the germline V gene are LGHDT and YNNKEL (reference sequence). Trimming took off 3 bases at V and 6 bases at J, with 12 bases between the two ends. This CDR3 has 13 residues. CDR3 protein: CASSQVIEGEQYF. In DNA, the CDR3 is TGTGCCAGCAGCCAGGTAATAGAAGGCGAGCAGTACTTC.

This clone showed up just once. This chain connects TRBV19 to TRBJ1-1; 7 bases fit TRBD1. Trimming took 8 bases from V and 3 from J; bases not matched to a gene: 12. Germline assignment: CDR1 LNHDA and CDR2 SQIVND (reference sequence). The CDR3 has 15 residues. CDR3 DNA sequence: TGTGCCAGTTTCCCCTCCGCCGGGACAGACACTGAAGCTTTCTTT. Protein sequence: CASFPSAGTDTEAFF.

The rearrangement joins TRBV7-9 to TRBJ2-1; D remains unclear. This CDR3 comprises 14 residues. CDR1 and CDR2 (germline): SEHNR, FQNEAQ (reference sequence). With 5 bases removed from V and 4 bases from J, the gap between germline ends came to 12 bases. CDR3 amino acids: CASSTQGSYNEQFF. CDR3 coding DNA: TGTGCCAGCAGCACCCAAGGCAGTTACAATGAGCAGTTCTTC.

The CDR3 DNA follows: TGCAGTGCTACAGGGAGCGAGACCCAGTACTTC. The encoded protein is CSATGSETQYF. V usage is TRBV20-1 and J usage is TRBJ2-5; D possibly matches TRBD1 or TRBD2 (5 bases each). The CDR3 is 11 amino acids. Trimming pared 4 bases from V and 5 bases from J, leaving 8 bases between. Per germline, CDR1 DFQATT and CDR2 SNEGSKA (reference sequence).

This clone was found once. The chain uses TRBV11-3 and TRBJ2-7, with D unresolved. The V and J ends lost 2 bases and 5 bases respectively, with 7 bases between them. The CDR3 has 12 residues. Germline V lookup: CDR1 SGHNT, CDR2 YENEEA. CDR3 amino acids: CASSLNRDEQYF. In DNA, the CDR3 is TGTGCCAGCAGCTTAAACCGGGACGAGCAGTACTTC. The full variable domain, rest sourced from reference TRBV11-3 and TRBJ2-7, is EAGVVQSPRYKIIEKKQPVAFWCNPISGHNTLYWYLQNLGQGPELLIRYENEEAVDDSQLPKDRFSAERLKGVDSTLKIQPAELGDSAVYLCASSLNRDEQYFGPGTRLTVT.